This TCR beta chain is from a study of OX40 agonist ivuxolimab in advanced cancers. Study-level information: Six ivuxolimab dose levels, 0.01 to 10 mg/kg, were given intravenously every 2 weeks.

People who had autoimmune disease history or systemic immunosuppression were excluded. Study-level results: Near-lowest levels of clonal expansion characterized partial responders at 0.1-3.0 mg/kg.

Some clones are missing from TCRdb's copy, which holds only in-frame ones; the method was immunoSEQ multiplex PCR. Of about 86,000 clones in the sample, around 88% were seen once. This clone was seen just once. What it binds is unknown. Trimming pared 5 bases from V and 6 bases from J, leaving 16 bases between. CDR3 length: 14 amino acids. The V gene's germline CDR1 is MDHEN and CDR2 SYDVKM. V is TRBV28 and J is TRBJ1-2, with a possible D match to TRBD1 (6 bases). This receptor was identified in an adult with an advanced solid tumor such as melanoma, head and neck, liver or kidney cancer. This sample comprised CD4+ or CD8+ T cells sorted from blood, obtained in a trial of the OX40 agonist ivuxolimab. CDR3 sequence reads: CASSPTGTINGYTF. For the CDR3, the DNA is TGTGCCAGCAGTCCAACCGGGACAATTAATGGCTACACCTTC.